The present entry profiles one T cell receptor (beta chain) with its context. This clone has just a few counts. Its antigen target is currently unknown. No base quality values were provided; no much bigger clone lies one nucleotide off. This entry is derived from a study of beta chain features in type 1 diabetes listed by TCRdb under 2018. Concerning the study at large: Mean age, gender distribution, total cell number and subset yield did not differ between patients and healthy donors. A total of 100 million to 110 million sorted cells were examined across all samples, and a strong correlation was observed between cell number per subset and RNA yield. In the study, TCRB repertoires of sorted circulating CD4+ T cell subsets from recently diagnosed type 1 diabetes patients were compared with those of matched healthy donors. Naive and central memory subsets were obtained from all 30 or so donors, but regulatory and stem cell-like memory subsets were isolated from only 8 patients and roughly 8 healthy donors.

General study outcomes and caveats: Only small numbers of individuals were included in the HLA sub-analyses, which left unresolved whether HLA type had any influence on TCRB rearrangement. Type 1 diabetes patients showed a moderate but significant shortening of TCRB CDR3 length in all four CD4+ subsets. Naive, central memory and regulatory TCRB repertoires appeared more similar among patients than among healthy donors. Fewer insertions and more nucleotide deletions at VDJ recombination sites were observed in patients with type 1 diabetes, implying thymic rearrangement abnormalities. Shorter templates might have been favored by PCR, but patient and control samples were amplified and corrected together, so both groups would have been affected equally by any skew. Because cDNA was sequenced instead of genomic DNA, highly expressing activated cells could be over-represented, though the groups showed no difference in activation or CD3 levels.

All of the isolated RNA was reverse transcribed with the High Capacity cDNA Reverse Transcription Kit, so expressed TCRB transcripts were sequenced. Naive, central memory and regulatory T cell samples underwent deep immunoSEQ sequencing, averaging around 3.9 million total reads per sample. Sorted cells were lysed in RLT buffer, and RNA was extracted using DNase-treated RNeasy Micro or Mini kits according to cell number. To prevent cross-contamination, every cell subset was processed on its own, while patient and healthy donor samples were processed together. The immunoSEQ multiplex PCR was used to amplify TCRB sequences from cDNA, yielding 87-bp fragments that span the CDR3 region. The amplicons were sequenced using the Illumina HiSeq platform. From the authors' description of their analysis: Synthetic template baselines were used to correct PCR bias computationally, reads within Hamming distance 2 were collapsed together, and singletons that could not be merged were discarded. By aligning reads against IMGT, V, D and J genes, CDR3 length, and insertions or deletions at six rearrangement sites were assigned. Within each subset, clonotype counts were normalized to the number of sorted cells before true diversity and Gini coefficients were calculated with the tcR R package. Repertoire sharing was quantified using the overlap coefficient calculated on TCRB nucleotide sequences. TCRdb limited this immuneACCESS table to in-frame rearrangements with V and J called. A share of clones is missing; checked studies link under half to unresolved V genes, and the rest is unexplained. V, J and clone size derive from that table, while D and trimming were established from the DNA sequence. Here the sample has roughly 150,000 clones; approximately 8.7% occur a single time. Around 0.7% of the sample rests with the top ten.

From each donor, a single peripheral blood sample of 100 to 150 mL on average was drawn into heparinised tubes. A BD FACSAria II was used to sort naive, central memory, regulatory and stem cell-like memory CD4+ T cells with a panel that included CD45RO, CCR7, CD25, CD127, CD95 and CD27. A purity above 95% was achieved for all sorted populations. PBMCs were isolated immediately by Lymphoprep density gradient centrifugation and stained directly without culture. To minimize batch effects, samples were stained and sorted in pairs, one healthy donor with one patient per experiment. The germline V gene encodes CDR1 MGHDK and CDR2 SYGVNS. The CDR3 runs 15 amino acids, cysteine and phenylalanine included. This entry keeps only the CDR3 DNA: 45 bases, framed from base 1. Cut back by 0 bases and 4 bases, the V and J ends lie 9 bases apart.

This clonotype originated in a woman aged 25 to 45 with type 1 diabetes. Sequencing was done on a sample of central memory CD4+ T cells from blood. The sequence joins TRBV25-1 to TRBJ2-2; perhaps TRBD2 is the D gene, with 6 bases matching. The nucleotide sequence is TGTGCCAGCAGTGAATACAAGGAGGGCACCGGGGAGCTGTTTTTT. It encodes CASSEYKEGTGELFF.